Listed below are T cell receptor beta chains from one sample, sequenced in a study of T cell responses to AZD1222 COVID-19 vaccine. Repertoires were generated with immunoSEQ multiplex PCR, while TCRdb's copy carries only in-frame clones and drops some. The sample yields over 100,000 clones, around 90% seen once. The sample was peripheral blood, taken on day 0 of AZD1222 vaccination. The source of these receptors is an adult in good health. The conserved cysteine and the conserved F or W are not part of the CDR3 here. The D gene is left open where the match is weak.

TRBV2	NA	TRBJ1-3	ASSIGASGNTIY
TRBV5-1	TRBD1	TRBJ2-7	ASSFGQGPYEQY
TRBV5-1	NA	TRBJ1-4	ASSGTAGHNEKLF
TRBV5-1	NA	TRBJ1-3	ASSLEGNGNTIY
TRBV7-2	NA	TRBJ2-2	ASSLYATTNTGELF
TRBV7-2	NA	TRBJ2-1	ASSLWGSNEQF
TRBV12-5	NA	TRBJ2-7	ASGPTDGAYEQY
TRBV6-5	NA	TRBJ1-6	ASSSDRNSPLH
TRBV4-1	TRBD1	TRBJ1-2	ASSQDAGQPVTYGYT
TRBV5-6	TRBD1	TRBJ1-2	ASSLNGQGRNYGYT
TRBV6-5	NA	TRBJ1-6	ASSYEPNSYNSPLH
TRBV30	NA	TRBJ2-7	AWSALYEQY
TRBV30	NA	TRBJ2-7	AWSVGGREQY
TRBV12-3/TRBV12-4	NA	TRBJ1-2	ATTGWNGYT
TRBV5-6	NA	TRBJ1-1	ASSLGSGRTEAF
TRBV29-1	TRBD2	TRBJ2-3	SVEDSPSGGIDTQY
TRBV6-5	NA	TRBJ1-2	ASSYSSPARYGYT
TRBV6-1	TRBD2	TRBJ2-1	ASSEARAGGFYNEQF
TRBV6-5	TRBD1	TRBJ1-6	ASSYSRQGISGLH
TRBV3-1/TRBV3-2	TRBD2	TRBJ2-2	ASSKLSGGAQTGELF
TRBV5-6	NA	TRBJ1-2	ASSFWANYGYT
TRBV29-1	TRBD1	TRBJ1-2	SVAGGYGYT
TRBV5-1	TRBD1	TRBJ2-1	ASSFPGQGAGEQF
TRBV6-5	NA	TRBJ1-5	ASTQASSTLRAQH
TRBV6-1	NA	TRBJ1-6	ASSEDEGSRSPLH
TRBV3-1/TRBV3-2	TRBD1	TRBJ2-7	ASSQPGTVYEQY
TRBV9	NA	TRBJ2-6	ASSLRQDRYLSGANVLT
TRBV27	TRBD2	TRBJ2-1	ATTSGVGSYNEQF
TRBV5-1	TRBD1	TRBJ1-2	ASSLATNYRGLYGYT
TRBV7-8	NA	TRBJ1-2	ASSLDSAGSNYGYT
TRBV2	NA	TRBJ1-5	ASSARGISASNQPQH
TRBV29-1	TRBD1	TRBJ2-7	SVGGAAEQY
TRBV18	TRBD1	TRBJ1-1	ASSFRQGVNTEAF
TRBV6-1	NA	TRBJ1-5	ASSEKGGGYSNQPQH
TRBV18	NA	TRBJ2-1	ASSPQGTGASYNEQF
TRBV3-1/TRBV3-2	NA	TRBJ1-3	ASSQSRAGGNTIY
TRBV7-8	NA	TRBJ2-2	ASSLVTLGVRELF
TRBV9	TRBD1	TRBJ1-6	ASSAPGQGMPLH
TRBV27	NA	TRBJ1-6	ASSSPAGNSPLH
TRBV19	TRBD1	TRBJ1-2	ASSIGPRTGNGYT
TRBV5-4	NA	TRBJ1-1	ASTLRVGEYTEAF
TRBV7-6	TRBD1	TRBJ1-3	ASSSRQGNPGNTIY
TRBV5-1	NA	TRBJ1-1	ASSSQGTEAF
TRBV14	NA	TRBJ2-7	ASSQPSGVGEQY
TRBV15	NA	TRBJ1-1	ATSRAQGTEAF
TRBV30	TRBD1	TRBJ1-5	AWSVRYRGQPQH
TRBV7-8	NA	TRBJ2-7	ASSLPRPFEQY
TRBV5-6	TRBD1	TRBJ2-2	ASSRTGTGGPGELF
TRBV5-1	NA	TRBJ2-1	ASSLGGRDFRSYNEQF
TRBV7-8	NA	TRBJ1-6	ASSKPTDTYNSPLH
TRBV9	NA	TRBJ1-1	ASSVGGEAMNTEAF
TRBV24-1	TRBD1	TRBJ1-2	ATSDRDSHGYT
TRBV10-3	NA	TRBJ1-2	AISPESGGYT
TRBV6-2/TRBV6-3	NA	TRBJ2-7	ASSYPDGYEQY
TRBV5-6	NA	TRBJ2-7	ASSHDRYHEQY
TRBV5-1	NA	TRBJ1-6	ASSLGRNSPLH
TRBV5-1	TRBD1	TRBJ1-5	ASSPTDRDQPQH
TRBV4-1	TRBD1	TRBJ1-2	ASSPPGQGDYGYT